This entry is about one T cell receptor (beta chain). This record comes from a study of OX40 agonist ivuxolimab in advanced cancers. As for the study in general: Of mixed ages from about 23 to 85 and averaging roughly 64 years, the group was 65% to 85% male.

Some clones are missing from TCRdb's copy, which holds only in-frame ones; the method was immunoSEQ multiplex PCR. Here the sample spans roughly 70,000 clones, 88% being singletons. CDR1 and CDR2 (germline): SGHVS, FQNEAQ. Trimming took 3 bases from V and 6 from J, leaving 2 bases between them. The CDR3 has 10 residues. The sequenced sample was CD4+ or CD8+ T cells sorted from blood, obtained in a trial of the OX40 agonist ivuxolimab. The clonotype originates from an adult with an advanced solid tumor such as melanoma, head and neck, liver or kidney cancer. The J gene is TRBJ1-2, the V gene TRBV7-8; D gene ambiguous. CDR3 region: CASSLDGYTF. Written as DNA, the CDR3 is TGTGCCAGCAGCTTGGATGGCTACACCTTC.